One and the same sample provided the 2 T cell receptor beta chains below, sequenced in a study of monozygotic twins with inflammatory bowel disease. Following a re-call of the 5' RACE reads, TCRdb has one entry per CDR3 protein and lacks DNA. This table holds around 140,000 distinct CDR3 sequences. The specimen was blood. All receptors derive from a human donor with ulcerative colitis or Crohn's disease, or a healthy co-twin of an affected twin (not recorded which).

J is TRBJ1-5 and V is TRBV4-2; TCRdb picks TRBD1, but there is no DNA to check that call. Germline CDR1 and CDR2: LGHNA and YNFKEQ. This CDR3 has 15 residues. The CDR3 sequence is CASSREDRGGQPQHF.

The chain uses TRBV12-3 or TRBV12-4 and TRBJ2-7; there is no DNA to check the TCRdb D call of TRBD2. The CDR3 consists of 15 residues. The CDR3 sequence is CASSLAFVAGREQYF.